These 31 T cell receptor beta chains share one sample of origin, sequenced in a study of shared clonotypes between healthy human individuals. Libraries were prepared by immunoSEQ multiplex PCR; TCRdb keeps only in-frame clonotypes and omits some of them. The profile shows some 470,000 clones, 76% of them singletons. The sequenced material came from PBMCs. These receptors all come from a woman aged 40-49 years in good health. Some clones in this sample may be carry-over from other donors' samples.

On this clone: The junction and the germline gene differ at one end; a read error may be behind it. V is TRBV11-1 and J is TRBJ1-1; D gene unclear. CDR3 length: 13 residues. The germline gives CDR1 SGHAT, CDR2 FQDESV (reference sequence). The CDR3 sequence is CASSLRRNSEAFF. CDR3 DNA sequence: TGTGCCAGCAGCTTAAGACGGAACTCTGAAGCTTTCTTT.

This chain connects TRBV15 to TRBJ2-1, with 9 bases identical to TRBD2. The V segment lost 0 bases and the J segment 9 bases; nucleotides outside the gene matches: 9. The CDR3 consists of 16 residues. Germline CDR1 LNHNV, CDR2 YYDKDF (reference sequence). The CDR3 DNA sequence: TGTGCCACCAGCAGAGATGGTCTAGCGGGATGGGGTGAGCAGTTCTTC. Residues: CATSRDGLAGWGEQFF.

About this clone: Relative to the germline gene, one junction end is altered; a read error may explain this. The same CDR3 also results from other DNA sequences found in this sample. This sequence joins TRBV4-1 and TRBJ1-1, with D unresolved. The length of the CDR3 is 15 residues. Per the germline V gene, CDR1 is MGHRA and CDR2 is YSYEKL. CDR3 sequence: CASSQVGGSNTEAFF. CDR3 DNA sequence: TGCGCCAGCAGCCAAGTCGGTGGATCGAACACTGAGGCTTTCTTT.

This chain joins TRBV18 and TRBJ2-5; tentative D call: TRBD1 (6 bases). From germline, CDR1 is KGHSH and CDR2 LQKENI. The CDR3 loop spans 15 amino acids. V lost 1 base to trimming and J lost 7 bases, with 16 bases between them. CDR3 coding DNA: TGTGCCAGCTCACCACTTGCCGCACAGGGATCGACCCAGTACTTC. This sequence encodes CASSPLAAQGSTQYF.

Regarding this clone: This sample includes further DNA sequences coding for the same CDR3. This chain connects TRBV29-1 to TRBJ1-4, with no clear D. V was pared by 6 bases and J by 0 bases, with 5 bases between. The CDR3 runs 12 residues. Germline V gene sequence: CDR1 SQVTM, CDR2 ANQGSEA. For the CDR3, the DNA is TGCAGCGTGGGTGCAACTAATGAAAAACTGTTTTTT. The encoded protein is CSVGATNEKLFF. The full variable domain, rest sourced from reference TRBV29-1 and TRBJ1-4, is SAVISQKPSRDICQRGTSLTIQCQVDSQVTMMFWYRQQPGQSLTLIATANQGSEATYESGFVIDKFPISRPNLTFSTLTVSNMSPEDSSIYLCSVGATNEKLFFGSGTQLSVL.

J is TRBJ2-1 and V is TRBV21-1; TRBD1 reflects the table's D call only, with no check against the DNA. TRBV21-1 is labeled a pseudogene. The CDR3 sequence is 15 residues long. CDR3 DNA: TGTGCCAGCAGCCCCCCCGGGACAGGGTGCAATGAGCAGTTCTTC. As protein: CASSPPGTGCNEQFF.

This rearrangement joins TRBV4-3 to TRBJ2-5; D may be TRBD1 or TRBD2 (6 bases each). This CDR3 has 16 residues. V lost 0 bases and J 4 bases, leaving 15 bases between the germline ends. The germline gives CDR1 LGHNA, CDR2 YSLEER. This CDR3 reads CASSQDPPGGGETQYF. The DNA for the CDR3 is TGCGCCAGCAGCCAAGATCCCCCCGGAGGGGGAGAGACCCAGTACTTC.

The chain joins TRBV7-8 to TRBJ1-4; no clear D. Germline lookup yields CDR1 SGHVS and CDR2 FQNEAQ. This CDR3 region has 13 residues. Trimming took off 6 bases at V and 4 bases at J, with 9 bases between the two ends. The CDR3 region is CASRGARNEKLFF. CDR3 DNA sequence: TGTGCCAGCAGGGGTGCTCGTAATGAAAAACTGTTTTTT.

V and J are TRBV5-1 and TRBJ2-2, with TRBD2 matching over 13 bases. The V gene's germline CDR1 is SGHRS and CDR2 YFSETQ. V lost 4 bases and J lost 3; bases outside the gene matches: 3. This CDR3 is 16 amino acids long. The CDR3 region is CASSTGLAGYTGELFF. CDR3 bases: TGCGCCAGCAGCACGGGACTAGCGGGATACACCGGGGAGCTGTTTTTT. Complete variable domain (other parts from reference TRBV5-1 and TRBJ2-2): KAGVTQTPRYLIKTRGQQVTLSCSPISGHRSVSWYQQTPGQGLQFLFEYFSETQRNKGNFPGRFSGRQFSNSRSEMNVSTLELGDSALYLCASSTGLAGYTGELFFGEGSRLTVL.

The chain links TRBV28 to TRBJ1-2; 11 bases are shared with TRBD1. The germline CDR1 and CDR2 sequences are MDHEN and SYDVKM. Trimming cost V 6 bases and J 4 bases; bases outside gene matches: 10. The CDR3 is 16 residues long. CDR3 sequence: CASRELGDRGTYGYTF. CDR3 bases: TGTGCCAGCAGGGAGTTGGGGGACAGGGGGACCTATGGCTACACCTTC.

V gene TRBV2 combines with J gene TRBJ1-2; D uncertain. Germline values: CDR1 SNHLY, CDR2 FYNNEI. This CDR3 spans 14 amino acids. V dropped 8 bases and J dropped 4 bases, with 17 bases sitting between them. The CDR3 reads CASRDLAGFYGYTF. CDR3 in DNA: TGTGCCAGCCGAGACTTGGCGGGATTCTATGGCTACACCTTC.

V gene TRBV5-1 combines with J gene TRBJ2-7; 8 positions agree with TRBD1. V was pared by 4 bases and J by 6 bases, with 3 bases of the junction left unmatched. The CDR3 totals 12 residues. Per the germline V gene, CDR1 is SGHRS and CDR2 is YFSETQ. The CDR3 is CASSLQGVEQYF. The CDR3 coding sequence is TGCGCCAGCAGCCTACAGGGGGTCGAGCAGTACTTC.

The V gene is TRBV7-6, the J gene TRBJ2-1; 8 positions agree with TRBD1. The V and J ends lost 0 bases and 6 bases, in that order; junction bases with no gene match: 4. Germline CDR1 reads SGHVS; CDR2 reads FNYEAQ. The CDR3 totals 15 residues. The CDR3 sequence: CASSLARTGINEQFF. For the CDR3, the DNA is TGTGCCAGCAGCTTAGCGCGGACAGGGATCAATGAGCAGTTCTTC.

With regard to this clone: The same CDR3 also results from other DNA sequences found in this sample. The chain has TRBV18 and TRBJ1-1; no definite D call. CDR1 and CDR2 (germline): KGHSH, LQKENI. The CDR3 contains 12 residues. The V end lost 1 base, the J end lost 8 bases, and 8 bases lay between the germline ends. Here the CDR3 DNA reads TGTGCCAGCTCACCACAGGGAGCGGAAGCTTTCTTT. Protein sequence: CASSPQGAEAFF.

This rearrangement joins TRBV18 to TRBJ1-1, with D tentatively TRBD1 (5 bases). The CDR3 extends over 13 amino acids. With 4 bases removed from V and 0 bases from J, the gap between germline ends came to 6 bases. Germline V gene lookup returns CDR1 KGHSH and CDR2 LQKENI. In DNA form, the CDR3 reads TGTGCCAGCTCACAACAGGTGAACACTGAAGCTTTCTTT. Translating gives CASSQQVNTEAFF.

The CDR3: CATDGGQGNLYGYTF. In nucleotides, the CDR3 is TGTGCCACCGATGGGGGACAGGGGAACCTCTATGGCTACACCTTC. V gene TRBV28 combines with J gene TRBJ1-2; 10 bases match TRBD1. Germline V lookup: CDR1 MDHEN, CDR2 SYDVKM. The V segment lost 10 bases and the J segment 4 bases; nucleotides outside the gene matches: 12. The length of the CDR3 is 15 residues.

This chain connects TRBV9 to TRBJ2-5, with D perhaps given as TRBD1 or TRBD2 (5 bases each). The V gene's germline CDR1 is SGDLS and CDR2 YYNGEE. The CDR3 runs 15 residues. The germline V and J ends were trimmed by 0 bases and 5 bases, with 14 bases remaining between them. DNA of the CDR3: TGTGCCAGCAGCGTAGGAGGGGCCGGCGGGGAGACCCAGTACTTC. It yields the protein CASSVGGAGGETQYF.

This rearrangement joins TRBV28 to TRBJ1-1; TRBD1 might be the D (6 bases). V was cut by 3 bases and J by 3 bases, with 11 bases left in between. Germline values: CDR1 MDHEN, CDR2 SYDVKM. This CDR3 has 14 amino acids. CDR3: CASSLGAGDTEAFF. The CDR3 DNA sequence: TGTGCCAGCAGTTTGGGGGCCGGGGACACTGAAGCTTTCTTT.

This chain uses TRBV30 with TRBJ1-1; the D gene is possibly TRBD1 (5 bases). The CDR3 extends over 14 amino acids. Germline loops: CDR1 GTSNPN, CDR2 SVGIG (reference sequence). The V end was cut by 0 bases, the J end by 4 bases, with 12 bases between. The CDR3 spells CAWSVDSLRTEAFF. In DNA, the CDR3 is TGTGCCTGGAGTGTTGACAGCCTGCGCACTGAAGCTTTCTTT.

V and J are TRBV30 and TRBJ2-1; D perhaps matches TRBD2 (6 bases). The CDR3 covers 12 residues. Germline CDR1 GTSNPN, CDR2 SVGIG (reference sequence). V lost 3 bases and J lost 12, with 15 bases in between. This chain's CDR3 is CAWRDYNHRQFF. CDR3 bases: TGTGCCTGGAGGGACTACAACCATCGGCAGTTCTTC.

Of note for this clone: A much bigger clone sits one base away, suggesting this may be a read error. The genes are TRBV7-9 and TRBJ1-1; no clear D. V shed 1 base and J shed 1 base, with 4 bases lying between them. CDR3 length equals 13 residues. From germline, CDR1 is SEHNR and CDR2 FQNEAQ (reference sequence). CDR3 DNA: TGTGCCAGCAGCTTAGTCAGGAACACTGAAGCTTTCTTT. It specifies CASSLVRNTEAFF.

On this clone itself: Other DNA sequences in the sample encode the same CDR3. This chain joins TRBV7-9 and TRBJ2-1, with 14 nucleotides matching TRBD2. The length of the CDR3 is 15 residues. The J segment lost 7 bases and the V segment lost 5 bases, leaving 4 bases of the junction unmatched. Germline CDR1 and CDR2: SEHNR and FQNEAQ (reference sequence). CDR3 region: CASSPGLAGDNEQFF. DNA for the CDR3: TGTGCCAGCAGCCCGGGACTAGCGGGAGATAATGAGCAGTTCTTC.

The chain has TRBV4-2 and TRBJ2-1; D unresolved. The CDR3 is 14 residues long. Germline assignment: CDR1 LGHNA and CDR2 YNFKEQ. The germline V and J ends were trimmed by 0 bases and 1 base, with 4 bases remaining between them. The CDR3 sequence: CASSQDYSYNEQFF. CDR3 bases: TGTGCCAGCAGCCAAGATTATTCCTACAATGAGCAGTTCTTC.

This sequence joins TRBV7-2 and TRBJ2-7; possible D gene TRBD2, 5 bases. Trimming took 0 bases from V and 4 from J, leaving 10 bases between them. CDR1 and CDR2 (germline): SGHTA, FQGNSA. The CDR3 spans 14 residues. This CDR3 is CASSLAGSSYEQYF. CDR3 in DNA: TGTGCCAGCAGCTTAGCAGGGAGTAGTTACGAGCAGTACTTC.

In this sample, this clone turned up many times. The chain combines TRBV15 with TRBJ2-4; the match to TRBD2 covers 10 bases. J lost 3 bases, V lost 4 bases, and 3 bases had no gene match. Germline assignment: CDR1 LNHNV and CDR2 YYDKDF (reference sequence). The CDR3 is made up of 15 amino acids. Here the CDR3 reads CATSTRTSGKNIQYF. The CDR3 bases are TGTGCCACCAGCACCCGGACTAGCGGCAAAAACATTCAGTACTTC.

This sequence joins TRBV7-2 and TRBJ2-5; D is ambiguous. The germline V and J ends were trimmed by 5 bases and 2 bases, with 15 bases remaining between them. Germline CDR1 is SGHTA and CDR2 is FQGNSA. The CDR3 sequence is 15 residues long. As DNA, the CDR3 is TGTGCCAGCAGCCCCCTACGCGGTCGGCAAGAGACCCAGTACTTC. It yields the protein CASSPLRGRQETQYF.

This rearrangement joins TRBV30 to TRBJ2-4; D perhaps matches TRBD1 (6 bases). The CDR3 length is 12 residues. V dropped 4 bases and J dropped 6 bases, with 10 bases sitting between them. Germline assignment: CDR1 GTSNPN and CDR2 SVGIG (reference sequence). CDR3 loop: CAWKGDPNIQYF. The CDR3 coding sequence is TGTGCCTGGAAGGGGGATCCAAACATTCAGTACTTC. Variable domain in full (rest from reference TRBV30 and TRBJ2-4): SQTIHQWPATLVQPVGSPLSLECTVEGTSNPNLYWYRQAAGRGLQLLFYSVGIGQISSEVPQNLSASRPQDRQFILSSKKLLLSDSGFYLCAWKGDPNIQYFGAGTRLSVL.

The rearrangement joins TRBV27 to TRBJ2-7; TRBD2 is a possible D gene (7 bases). The CDR3 spans 17 residues. The ends were cut back, 6 bases at V and 4 bases at J, with 25 bases in the middle. The germline CDR1 and CDR2 sequences are MNHEY and SMNVEV (reference sequence). CDR3 bases: TGTGCCAGCAGACCAGCTCCCCACAGGGAGGGACCTTACGAGCAGTACTTC. It codes for CASRPAPHREGPYEQYF.

This rearrangement joins TRBV27 to TRBJ2-7; 13 bases agree with TRBD2. V was clipped by 10 bases and J by 0 bases; unmatched bases: 9. CDR1 MNHEY and CDR2 SMNVEV come from the germline V gene (reference sequence). The CDR3 spans 16 residues. The CDR3 sequence: CATWTSGSIGSYEQYF. The CDR3, as DNA: TGTGCCACTTGGACTAGCGGGAGCATTGGCTCCTACGAGCAGTACTTC.

The rearrangement links TRBV6-5 to TRBJ2-1, with D hard to call. V lost 2 bases to trimming and J lost 6 bases, with 8 bases between them. This CDR3 comprises 13 residues. In germline, CDR1 is MNHEY, CDR2 SVGAGI. Written as DNA, the CDR3 is TGTGCCAGCAGTTACCGGGCGGCCAATGAGCAGTTCTTC. It is translated as CASSYRAANEQFF.

The chain carries TRBV18 and TRBJ2-7, with 7 bases lining up with TRBD1. In germline, CDR1 is KGHSH, CDR2 LQKENI. This CDR3 spans 15 amino acids. V gave up 2 bases and J gave up 2 bases; unmatched junction bases: 6. The CDR3 loop reads CASSPYPGQPYEQYF. The CDR3 nucleotides read TGTGCCAGCTCACCATACCCGGGACAGCCCTACGAGCAGTACTTC.